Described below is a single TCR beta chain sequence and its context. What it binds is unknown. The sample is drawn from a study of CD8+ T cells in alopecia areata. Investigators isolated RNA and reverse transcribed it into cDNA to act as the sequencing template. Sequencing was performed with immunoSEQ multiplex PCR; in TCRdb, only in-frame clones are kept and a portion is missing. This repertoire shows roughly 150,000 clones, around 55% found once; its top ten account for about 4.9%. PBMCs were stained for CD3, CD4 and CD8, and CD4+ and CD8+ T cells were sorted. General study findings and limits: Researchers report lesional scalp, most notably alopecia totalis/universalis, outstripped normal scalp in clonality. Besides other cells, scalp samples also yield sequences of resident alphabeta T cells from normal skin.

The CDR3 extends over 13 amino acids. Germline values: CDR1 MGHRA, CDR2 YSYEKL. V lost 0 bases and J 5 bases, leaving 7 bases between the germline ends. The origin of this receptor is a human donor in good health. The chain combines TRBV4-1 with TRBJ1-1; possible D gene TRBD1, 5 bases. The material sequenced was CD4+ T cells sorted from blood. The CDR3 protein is CASSQDPGTEAFF. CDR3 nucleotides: TGCGCCAGCAGCCAAGACCCAGGGACTGAAGCTTTCTTT.